Shown below are 14 T cell receptor beta chains from a single sample sequenced in a study of blood T cell repertoires in COVID-19 (dated by TCRdb to 2018 to 2020). The library was obtained by the immunoSEQ multiplex PCR assay. TCRdb mirrors the immuneACCESS table, restricted to in-frame sequences. Some clones are absent from its copies; in checked studies, under half trace to an unresolved V gene, and the reason for the others is unknown. The sample contains about 210,000 clones, 70% to 90% of them found a single time. Clones ranked in the top ten supply 0.65% to 0.85% of the sample. Specimen: peripheral blood. The receptor source for this set is a man aged 40-49 years with acute or convalescent COVID-19.

The chain couples TRBV10-3 to TRBJ2-7; 11 bases match TRBD2. From germline, CDR1 is ENHRY and CDR2 SYGVKD. The CDR3 contains 16 residues. V was clipped by 4 bases and J by 5 bases; unmatched bases: 10. CDR3 sequence reads: CAISGVAGGRRDEQYF. Here the CDR3 DNA reads TGTGCCATCAGTGGAGTAGCGGGGGGGCGGAGAGACGAGCAGTACTTC.

As concerns this clone: A junction end diverges from the germline sequence, so it may reflect a read error. The chain combines TRBV7-9 with TRBJ1-1; D not resolved. Germline V CDR1 and CDR2: SEHNR, FQNEAQ (reference sequence). This CDR3 contains 14 residues. DNA for the CDR3: TGTGCCAGCAGGTTAGGACCGACGGCGGGTGAAGCTTTCTTT. This translates into CASRLGPTAGEAFF.

The J gene is TRBJ2-1, the V gene TRBV10-1, with D perhaps matching TRBD2 (6 bases). Trimming removed 10 bases from V and 9 bases from J, with 19 bases in between. This CDR3 has 13 amino acids. Germline assignment: CDR1 WNHNN and CDR2 SYGVQD (reference sequence). CDR3 nucleotides: TGCGCCACTGCCCAATTCCAGGGAGGTGAGCAGTTCTTC. Its translation: CATAQFQGGEQFF.

The chain carries TRBV30 and TRBJ1-6, with a weak D call TRBD1 (5 bases). CDR3 length: 15 residues. The V and J ends lost 4 bases and 0 bases respectively, with 10 bases between them. From germline, CDR1 is GTSNPN and CDR2 SVGIG (reference sequence). This chain's CDR3 is CAWTVDSSYNSPLHF. For the CDR3, the DNA is TGTGCCTGGACCGTTGACAGCTCCTATAATTCACCCCTCCACTTT. The full variable domain, completed using reference TRBV30 and TRBJ1-6, is SQTIHQWPATLVQPVGSPLSLECTVEGTSNPNLYWYRQAAGRGLQLLFYSVGIGQISSEVPQNLSASRPQDRQFILSSKKLLLSDSGFYLCAWTVDSSYNSPLHFGNGTRLTVT.

This clone was counted a single time. The chain joins TRBV18 to TRBJ2-7, with D tentatively TRBD1 (6 bases). The CDR3 contains 14 residues. Germline CDR1 is KGHSH and CDR2 is LQKENI. Trimming shortened V by 2 bases and J by 4 bases, and 12 bases separated the two germline ends. In DNA, the CDR3 is TGTGCCAGCTCACCAGGGGGCGCCAGTTACGAGCAGTACTTC. Protein sequence: CASSPGGASYEQYF.

The chain employs TRBV6-5 and TRBJ1-3, with a tentative D call TRBD1 (5 bases). CDR1 and CDR2 (germline): MNHEY, SVGAGI. V gave up 8 bases and J gave up 0 bases, with 8 bases separating them. This CDR3 has 13 residues. The CDR3 sequence: CASQGGSGNTIYF. The CDR3 DNA is TGTGCCAGCCAGGGCGGCTCTGGAAACACCATATATTTT.

The rearrangement uses TRBV23-1 and TRBJ1-5, with D unclear. TRBV23-1 belongs to the ORF category, with a function that is uncertain. Trimming removed 10 bases from V and 6 bases from J, with 10 bases in between. The CDR3 is 11 residues long. The CDR3 nucleotides are TGCGCCACCAACTCCTCTCAGCCCCAGCATTTT. This encodes CATNSSQPQHF.

This chain connects TRBV6-5 to TRBJ2-4; TRBD2 is a possible D gene (5 bases). The CDR3 spans 12 residues. Trimming took off 7 bases at V and 9 bases at J, with 13 bases between the two ends. Germline loops: CDR1 MNHEY, CDR2 SVGAGI. The CDR3 here is CASIDGRGIQYF. CDR3 sequence (DNA): TGTGCCAGCATCGACGGACGGGGCATTCAGTACTTC.

This clone was picked up one time. The chain uses TRBV7-9 and TRBJ1-2; D gene unclear. V gave up 0 bases and J gave up 4 bases, with 24 bases separating them. The germline V gene has CDR1 SEHNR and CDR2 FQNEAQ (reference sequence). The CDR3 is made up of 19 amino acids. The CDR3 DNA reads as TGTGCCAGCAGCTTAGCGCGAGGGCTTACAGTCTCCCCAGGCTATGGCTACACCTTC. Encoded protein: CASSLARGLTVSPGYGYTF.

The CDR3 nucleotides read TGTGCCAGCTCACCAGGGCAGGGGGCGCGAGGAAACACCATATATTTT. Its protein is CASSPGQGARGNTIYF. The J gene is TRBJ1-3, the V gene TRBV18; 8 bases are shared with TRBD1. The CDR3 covers 16 residues. The V gene's germline CDR1 is KGHSH and CDR2 LQKENI. The J segment lost 4 bases and the V segment lost 2 bases, leaving 7 bases of the junction unmatched. The full variable domain, rest sourced from reference TRBV18 and TRBJ1-3, is NAGVMQNPRHLVRRRGQEARLRCSPMKGHSHVYWYRQLPEEGLKFMVYLQKENIIDESGMPKERFSAEFPKEGPSILRIQQVVRGDSAAYFCASSPGQGARGNTIYFGEGSWLTVV.

The chain recombines TRBV6-5 with TRBJ1-1; D gene uncertain. Per germline, CDR1 MNHEY and CDR2 SVGAGI. This CDR3 has 11 residues. V was pared by 8 bases and J by 7 bases, with 11 bases between. The CDR3: CASSDGGEAFF. The CDR3, as DNA: TGTGCCAGCTCCGACGGAGGTGAAGCTTTCTTT.

J is TRBJ2-7 and V is TRBV29-1, with TRBD1 identical over 10 bases. In germline, CDR1 is SQVTM, CDR2 ANQGSEA. The CDR3 is 13 residues long. The trim removed 7 bases at V and 6 bases at J, leaving 9 bases unmatched. CDR3 loop: CSGRDRGAGEQYF. CDR3 in DNA: TGCAGCGGCAGGGACAGGGGTGCGGGCGAGCAGTACTTC.

This clone was recorded only once. The J gene is TRBJ1-5, the V gene TRBV6-5, with no clear D. Per germline, CDR1 MNHEY and CDR2 SVGAGI. CDR3 size: 15 residues. The V and J ends lost 8 bases and 3 bases respectively, with 17 bases between them. The CDR3 sequence is CASFLESASNQPQHF. CDR3 bases: TGTGCCAGCTTTTTGGAGTCAGCCTCCAATCAGCCCCAGCATTTT.

The V gene is TRBV5-4, the J gene TRBJ2-3, with 8 bases fitting TRBD2. This CDR3 is built from 15 residues. Germline-derived CDR1 and CDR2 are SGHNT and YYREEE (reference sequence). The trim removed 2 bases at V and 2 bases at J, leaving 4 bases unmatched. CDR3 loop: CASSLYSGVTDTQYF. The CDR3 DNA reads TGTGCCAGCAGCTTATATAGCGGGGTCACAGATACGCAGTATTTT.